The rows below give T cell receptor beta chains drawn from one sample of a study of T cells of healthy individuals. One entry per CDR3 protein results from TCRdb running MiXCR on the 5' RACE reads. The data hold 60,000 to 70,000 distinct CDR3 sequences, with roughly 15% observed a single time. The source of these receptors is a human donor in good health. The CDR3 runs from the conserved cysteine through the conserved F or W.

J gene	V gene	CDR3 protein
TRBJ1-6	TRBV7-3	CASSLTGPGGSPLHF
TRBJ2-1	TRBV6-5	CASSPGSPEQFF
TRBJ1-2	TRBV7-2	CASSLANRAYGYTF
TRBJ2-1	TRBV20-1	CSAREASGRAPYF
TRBJ2-7	TRBV7-6	CASRPNGDREQYF
TRBJ1-1	TRBV6-2/TRBV6-3	CASSFPDRGWGSTEAFF
TRBJ1-5	TRBV7-6	CASSLGGVDSNQPQHF
TRBJ2-1	TRBV12-3/TRBV12-4	CASSFEGRAGNEQFF
TRBJ1-5	TRBV29-1	CSVMTGGNQPQHF
TRBJ2-5	TRBV5-1	CASSLELAGRTQYF
TRBJ2-5	TRBV25-1	CASSESLAGNFWGETQYF
TRBJ2-2	TRBV28	CASRHRDRGDTGELFF
TRBJ1-1	TRBV5-1	CASRANQAPNTEAFF
TRBJ2-2	TRBV29-1	CSVKTSGGNTGELFF
TRBJ2-1	TRBV5-1	CASSLGNRGGNEQFF
TRBJ2-4	TRBV27	CASSREQGWNIQYF
TRBJ2-7	TRBV6-1	CASTGGQGITYEQYF
TRBJ1-4	TRBV3-1	CASSLTGPTNEKLFF
TRBJ1-3	TRBV20-1	CSARGWGRDSGNTIYF
TRBJ2-1	TRBV5-1	CASGDGDSYNEQFF
TRBJ2-2	TRBV10-2	CASRGILTGELFF
TRBJ1-6	TRBV7-8	CASSVGQALNSPLHF
TRBJ1-2	TRBV4-2	CASSPGLYGYTF
TRBJ2-3	TRBV19	CASSIRATGGTDTQYF
TRBJ2-2	TRBV20-1	CSARTHTGELFF
TRBJ1-5	TRBV27	CASSFSRGNQPQHF
TRBJ2-4	TRBV12-3/TRBV12-4	CASRSLGLDIQYF
TRBJ1-3	TRBV18	CASSPCQGAGNTIYF
TRBJ2-5	TRBV5-1	CASSAEQETQYF